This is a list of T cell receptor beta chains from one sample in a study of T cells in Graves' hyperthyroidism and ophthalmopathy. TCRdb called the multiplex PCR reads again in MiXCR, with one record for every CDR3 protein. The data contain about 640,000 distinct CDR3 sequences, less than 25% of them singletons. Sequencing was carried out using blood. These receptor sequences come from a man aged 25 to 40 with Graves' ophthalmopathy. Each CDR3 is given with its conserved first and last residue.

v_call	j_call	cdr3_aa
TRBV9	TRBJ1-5	CASSVGYGGIQPQHF
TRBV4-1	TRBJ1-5	CASSQEALTSNQPQHF
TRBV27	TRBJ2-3	CASSLRAGVRTDTQYF
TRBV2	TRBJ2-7	CASSEASGNFYEQYF
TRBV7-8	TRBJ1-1	CASSPEPYTEAFF
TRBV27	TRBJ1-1	CASSTLGGTEAFF
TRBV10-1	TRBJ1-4	CVSSYTLMETNEKLFF
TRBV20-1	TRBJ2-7	CSARDVNNRDRITYEQYF
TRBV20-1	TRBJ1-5	CSARGTGGNNQPQHF
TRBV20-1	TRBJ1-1	CSAPSRGGAWTEAFF
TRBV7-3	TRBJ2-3	CASSFDAGADTQYF
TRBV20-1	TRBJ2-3	CSARDQGVSTDTQYF
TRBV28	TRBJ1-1	CASTPILGSTMNTEAFF
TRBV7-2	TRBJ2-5	CASSLLAFVAEGPELQYF
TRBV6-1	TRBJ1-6	CASRTGAGGDSPLHF
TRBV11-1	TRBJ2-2	CASSADRGPTGELFF
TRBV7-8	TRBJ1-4	CASSLSLGEAEKLFF
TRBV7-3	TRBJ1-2	CASSLAGKQGYTF
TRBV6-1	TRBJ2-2	CASNTAPNTGELFF
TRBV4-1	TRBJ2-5	CASSQGQGAVGETQYF
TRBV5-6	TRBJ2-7	CASSLPPGLAGDWRQYF
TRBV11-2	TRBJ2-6	CASSASGQIPSGANVLTF
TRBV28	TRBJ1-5	CASTERLQQPQHF
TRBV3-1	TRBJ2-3	CASSQVAGVSTQYF
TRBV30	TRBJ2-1	CAWSVLGGTYNEQFF
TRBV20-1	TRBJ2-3	CSARGLVSTDTQYF
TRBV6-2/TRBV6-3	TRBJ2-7	CASSYGTGEQYF
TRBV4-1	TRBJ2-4	CASSQALSGSVGNIQYF
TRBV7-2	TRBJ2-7	CASSLGGGRSTYEQYF